This T cell receptor (beta chain) appears in the sequencing data of a study of OX40 agonist ivuxolimab in advanced cancers. The wider study: Partial responses, seen in three patients, involved one hepatocellular carcinoma and two cutaneous melanomas.

Sequencing was performed with immunoSEQ multiplex PCR; in TCRdb, only in-frame clones are kept and a portion is missing. The sample holds tens of thousands of clones, 86% seen once. CDR1 is SGHRS and CDR2 is YFSETQ in the germline V gene. Trimming left V 0 bases short and J 4 bases short, with 13 bases between. The CDR3 sequence is 15 residues long. Remarks on this clone: Its cognate antigen is unknown.

Study outcomes and limitations: More expanded clones were found, on average, in CD8+ than in CD4+ T cells. Specificity for antigen went undetermined in the expanded peripheral T cells. Circulating CD4+ and CD8+ T cells showed clonal expansion by week 6 at 0.1 to 3.0 mg/kg.

This receptor was obtained from an adult with an advanced solid tumor such as melanoma, head and neck, liver or kidney cancer. The chain joins TRBV5-1 to TRBJ1-1; D might be TRBD1 (5 bases). Specimen: CD4+ or CD8+ T cells sorted from blood, collected in a trial of the OX40 agonist ivuxolimab. CDR3: CASSLVGGGGTEAFF. The DNA of the CDR3 is TGCGCCAGCAGCTTGGTTGGGGGTGGAGGCACTGAAGCTTTCTTT.